The present T cell receptor beta chain was sequenced within a study of T cell changes during pregnancy in multiple sclerosis. CDR1 is SGHVT, CDR2 SQSDAQ, per germline. The CDR3 consists of 15 residues. V shed 5 bases and J 8 bases; nucleotides not matched to a gene: 10. TCRdb keeps only in-frame clones here, not all; method: immunoSEQ multiplex PCR. The sample lists about 80,000 clones; 90% to 95% were seen once. This receptor was identified in a female donor with multiple sclerosis, enrolled in a pregnancy study. The material sequenced was peripheral blood, taken before pregnancy. The chain is built from TRBV7-4 and TRBJ1-4, with 8 bases fitting TRBD1. CDR3 sequence (DNA): TGTGCCAGCAGCCTGGGACAGGTGCTGGAGGAAAAACTGTTTTTT. Its protein product is CASSLGQVLEEKLFF.